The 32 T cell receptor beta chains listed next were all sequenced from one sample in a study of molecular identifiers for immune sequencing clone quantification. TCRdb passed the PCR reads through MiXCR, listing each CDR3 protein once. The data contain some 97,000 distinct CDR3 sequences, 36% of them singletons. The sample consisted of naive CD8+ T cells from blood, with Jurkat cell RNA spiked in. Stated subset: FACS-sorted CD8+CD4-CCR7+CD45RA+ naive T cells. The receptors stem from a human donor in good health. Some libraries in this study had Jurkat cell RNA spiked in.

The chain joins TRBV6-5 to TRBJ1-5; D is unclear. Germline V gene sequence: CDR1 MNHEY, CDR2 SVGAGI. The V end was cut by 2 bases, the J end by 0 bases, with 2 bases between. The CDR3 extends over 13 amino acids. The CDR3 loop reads CASSYGSNQPQHF. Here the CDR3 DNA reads TGTGCCAGCAGTTACGGTAGCAATCAGCCCCAGCATTTT.

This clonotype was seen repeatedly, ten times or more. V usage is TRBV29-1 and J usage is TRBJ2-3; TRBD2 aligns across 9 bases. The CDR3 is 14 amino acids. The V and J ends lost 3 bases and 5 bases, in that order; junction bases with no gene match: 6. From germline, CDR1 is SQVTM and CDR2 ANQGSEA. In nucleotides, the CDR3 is TGCAGCGTTGATCGCGGGAGGGCCTTAGATACGCAGTATTTT. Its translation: CSVDRGRALDTQYF.

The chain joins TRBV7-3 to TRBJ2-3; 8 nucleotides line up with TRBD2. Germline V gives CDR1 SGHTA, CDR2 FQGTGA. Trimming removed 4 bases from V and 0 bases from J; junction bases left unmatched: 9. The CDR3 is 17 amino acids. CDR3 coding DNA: TGTGCCAGCAGCTCTTCGGGACTAGGAATTAGCACAGATACGCAGTATTTT. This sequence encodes CASSSSGLGISTDTQYF.

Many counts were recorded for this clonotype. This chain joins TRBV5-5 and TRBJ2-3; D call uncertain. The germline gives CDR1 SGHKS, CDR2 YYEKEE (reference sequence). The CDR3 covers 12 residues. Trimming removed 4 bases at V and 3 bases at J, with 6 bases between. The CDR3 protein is CASSLPTDTQYF. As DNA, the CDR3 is TGTGCCAGCAGCCTGCCTACAGATACGCAGTATTTT. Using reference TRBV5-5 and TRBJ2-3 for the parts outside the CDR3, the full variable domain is DAGVTQSPTHLIKTRGQQVTLRCSPISGHKSVSWYQQVLGQGPQFIFQYYEKEERGRGNFPDRFSARQFPNYSSELNVNALLLGDSALYLCASSLPTDTQYFGPGTRLTVL.

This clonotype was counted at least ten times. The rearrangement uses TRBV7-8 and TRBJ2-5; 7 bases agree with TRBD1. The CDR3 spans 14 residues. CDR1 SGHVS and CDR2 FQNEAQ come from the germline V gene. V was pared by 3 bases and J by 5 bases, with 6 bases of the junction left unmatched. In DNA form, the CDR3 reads TGTGCCAGCAGCTTTTCAGGGGGATTTGAGACCCAGTACTTC. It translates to CASSFSGGFETQYF.

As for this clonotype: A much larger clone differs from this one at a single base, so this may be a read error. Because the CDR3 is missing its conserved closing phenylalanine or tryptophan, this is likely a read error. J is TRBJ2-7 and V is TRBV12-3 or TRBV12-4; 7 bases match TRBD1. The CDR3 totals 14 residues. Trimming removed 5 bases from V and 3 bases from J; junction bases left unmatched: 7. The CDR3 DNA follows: TGTGCCAGCAGTCGATCCGGGACAGACTACGAGCAGTACTAC. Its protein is CASSRSGTDYEQYY.

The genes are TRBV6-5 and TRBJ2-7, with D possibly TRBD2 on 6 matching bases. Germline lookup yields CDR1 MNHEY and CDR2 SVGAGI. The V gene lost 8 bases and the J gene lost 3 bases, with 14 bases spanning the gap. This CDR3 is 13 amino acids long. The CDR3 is CASWAGYGYEQYF. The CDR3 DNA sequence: TGTGCCAGCTGGGCGGGATATGGCTACGAGCAGTACTTC.

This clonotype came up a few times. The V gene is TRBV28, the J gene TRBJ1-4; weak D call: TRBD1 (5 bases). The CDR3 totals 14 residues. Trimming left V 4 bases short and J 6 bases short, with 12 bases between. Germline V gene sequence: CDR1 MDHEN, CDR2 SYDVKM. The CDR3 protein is CASSSAGGDEKLFF. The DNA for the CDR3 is TGTGCCAGCAGTTCTGCGGGGGGTGATGAAAAACTGTTTTTT.

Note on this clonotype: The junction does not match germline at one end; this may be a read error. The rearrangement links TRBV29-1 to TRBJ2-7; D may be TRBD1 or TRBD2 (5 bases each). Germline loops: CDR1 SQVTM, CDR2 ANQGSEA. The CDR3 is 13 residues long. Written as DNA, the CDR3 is TGTAGCGTTGCTGTAAGTGACAGCTACGAGCAGTACTTC. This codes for CSVAVSDSYEQYF.

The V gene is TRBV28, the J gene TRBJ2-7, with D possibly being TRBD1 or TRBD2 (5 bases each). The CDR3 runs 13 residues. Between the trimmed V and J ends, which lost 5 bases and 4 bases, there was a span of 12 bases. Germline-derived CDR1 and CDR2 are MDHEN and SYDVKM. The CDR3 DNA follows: TGTGCCAGCAGTCTTGGGTGGGGGTACGAGCAGTACTTC. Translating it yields CASSLGWGYEQYF.

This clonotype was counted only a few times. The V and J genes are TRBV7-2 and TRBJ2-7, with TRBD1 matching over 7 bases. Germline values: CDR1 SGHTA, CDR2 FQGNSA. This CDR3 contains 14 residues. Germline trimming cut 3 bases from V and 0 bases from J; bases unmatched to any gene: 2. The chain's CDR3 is CASSFRDSSYEQYF. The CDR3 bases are TGTGCCAGCAGCTTTCGGGACAGCTCCTACGAGCAGTACTTC.

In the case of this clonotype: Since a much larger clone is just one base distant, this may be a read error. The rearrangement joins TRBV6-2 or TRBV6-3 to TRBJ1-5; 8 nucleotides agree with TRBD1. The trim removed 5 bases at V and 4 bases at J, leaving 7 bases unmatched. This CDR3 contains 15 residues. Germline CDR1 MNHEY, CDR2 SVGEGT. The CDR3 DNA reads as TGTGCCAGCAGTATGACAGGGGAGGTGAATCAGCCCCAGCATTTT. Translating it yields CASSMTGEVNQPQHF.

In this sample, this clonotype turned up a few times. CDR3 in DNA: TGCAGTGCTAGTTCCCCCATTAGTGATTCACCCCTCCACTTT. Translating it yields CSASSPISDSPLHF. The J gene is TRBJ1-6, the V gene TRBV20-1; D remains ambiguous. The CDR3 spans 14 residues. Per germline, CDR1 DFQATT and CDR2 SNEGSKA (reference sequence). V was clipped by 3 bases and J by 8 bases, with 14 bases between them.

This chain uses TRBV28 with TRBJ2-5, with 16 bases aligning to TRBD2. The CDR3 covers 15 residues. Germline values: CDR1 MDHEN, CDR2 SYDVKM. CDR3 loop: CASGLAGGPQETQYF. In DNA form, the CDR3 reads TGTGCATCGGGACTAGCGGGAGGGCCCCAGGAGACCCAGTACTTC.

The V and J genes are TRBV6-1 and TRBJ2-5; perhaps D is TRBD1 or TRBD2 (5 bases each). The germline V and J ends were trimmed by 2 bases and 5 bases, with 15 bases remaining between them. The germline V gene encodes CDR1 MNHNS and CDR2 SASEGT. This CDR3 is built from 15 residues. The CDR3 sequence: CASSESRAAAETQYF. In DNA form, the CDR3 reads TGTGCCAGCAGTGAATCCAGGGCAGCGGCGGAGACCCAGTACTTC.

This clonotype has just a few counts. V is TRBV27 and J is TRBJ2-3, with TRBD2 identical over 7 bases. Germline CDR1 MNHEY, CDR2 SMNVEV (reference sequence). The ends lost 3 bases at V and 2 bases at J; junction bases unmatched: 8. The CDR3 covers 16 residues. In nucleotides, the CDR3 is TGTGCCAGCAGTTTTAGCTCTAGCGGTAACACAGATACGCAGTATTTT. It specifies CASSFSSSGNTDTQYF.

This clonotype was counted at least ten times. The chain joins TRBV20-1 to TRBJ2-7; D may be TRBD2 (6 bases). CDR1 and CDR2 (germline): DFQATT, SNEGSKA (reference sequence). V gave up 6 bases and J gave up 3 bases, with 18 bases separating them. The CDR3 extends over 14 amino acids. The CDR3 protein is CSARREWPHYEQYF. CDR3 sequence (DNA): TGCAGTGCCCGCCGGGAGTGGCCGCACTACGAGCAGTACTTC.

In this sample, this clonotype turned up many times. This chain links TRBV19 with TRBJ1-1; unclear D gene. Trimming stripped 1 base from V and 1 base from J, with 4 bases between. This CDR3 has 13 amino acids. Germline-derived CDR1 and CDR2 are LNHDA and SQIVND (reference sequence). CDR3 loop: CASSIGENTEAFF. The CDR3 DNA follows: TGTGCCAGTAGTATAGGGGAGAACACTGAAGCTTTCTTT.

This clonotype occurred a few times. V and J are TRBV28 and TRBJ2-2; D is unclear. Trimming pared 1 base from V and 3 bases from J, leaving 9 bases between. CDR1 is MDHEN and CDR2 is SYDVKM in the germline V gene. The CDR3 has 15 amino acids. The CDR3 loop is CASSLLWADTGELFF. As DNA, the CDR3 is TGTGCCAGCAGTTTATTGTGGGCCGACACCGGGGAGCTGTTTTTT.

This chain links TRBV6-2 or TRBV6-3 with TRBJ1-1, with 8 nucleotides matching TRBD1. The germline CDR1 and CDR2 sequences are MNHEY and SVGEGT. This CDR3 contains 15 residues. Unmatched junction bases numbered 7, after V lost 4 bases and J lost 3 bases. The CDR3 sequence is CASSSGQVGHTEAFF. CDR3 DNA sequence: TGTGCCAGCAGTTCGGGACAGGTTGGTCACACTGAAGCTTTCTTT.

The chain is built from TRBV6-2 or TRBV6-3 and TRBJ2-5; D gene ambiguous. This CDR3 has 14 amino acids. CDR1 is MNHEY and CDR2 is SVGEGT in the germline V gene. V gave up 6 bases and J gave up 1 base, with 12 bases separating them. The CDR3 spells CASRAAGFQETQYF. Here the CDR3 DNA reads TGTGCCAGCAGAGCAGCCGGGTTCCAAGAGACCCAGTACTTC.

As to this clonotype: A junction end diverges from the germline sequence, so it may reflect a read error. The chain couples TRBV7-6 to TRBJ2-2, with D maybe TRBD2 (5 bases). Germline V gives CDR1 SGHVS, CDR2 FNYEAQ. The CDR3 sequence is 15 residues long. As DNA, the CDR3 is TGTGCCAGCAGCTTACCGGGCCCTCTACCCGGGGAGCTGATTTTT. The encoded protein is CASSLPGPLPGELIF.

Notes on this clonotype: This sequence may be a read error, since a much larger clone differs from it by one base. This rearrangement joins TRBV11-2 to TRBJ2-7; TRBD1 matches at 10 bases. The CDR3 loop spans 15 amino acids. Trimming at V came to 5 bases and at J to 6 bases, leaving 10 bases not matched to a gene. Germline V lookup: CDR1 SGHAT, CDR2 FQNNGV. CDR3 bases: TGTGCCAGCAGCCCGCTTGGGGACAGGGGCCGCGAGCAGTACTTC. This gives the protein CASSPLGDRGREQYF.

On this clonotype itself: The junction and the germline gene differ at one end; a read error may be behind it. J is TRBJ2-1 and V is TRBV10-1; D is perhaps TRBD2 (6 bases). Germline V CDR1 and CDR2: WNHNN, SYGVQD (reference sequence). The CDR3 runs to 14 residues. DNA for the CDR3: TGCGCCAGCAGTGAGGGGCTAGCGTCAAATGAGCAGTTATTC. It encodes CASSEGLASNEQLF.

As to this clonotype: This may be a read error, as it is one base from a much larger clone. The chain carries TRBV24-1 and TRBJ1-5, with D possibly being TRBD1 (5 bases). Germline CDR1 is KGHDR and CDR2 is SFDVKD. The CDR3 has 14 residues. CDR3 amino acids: CATSDLRDEGPQQF. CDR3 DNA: TGTGCCACCAGTGATTTGCGGGATGAGGGGCCCCAGCAATTT.

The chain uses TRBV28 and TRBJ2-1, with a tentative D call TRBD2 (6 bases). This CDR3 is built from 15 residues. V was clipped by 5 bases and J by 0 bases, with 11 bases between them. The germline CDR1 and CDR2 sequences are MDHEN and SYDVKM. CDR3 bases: TGTGCCAGCAGTCTCTTAGCGGTCTCCTACAATGAGCAGTTCTTC. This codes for CASSLLAVSYNEQFF.

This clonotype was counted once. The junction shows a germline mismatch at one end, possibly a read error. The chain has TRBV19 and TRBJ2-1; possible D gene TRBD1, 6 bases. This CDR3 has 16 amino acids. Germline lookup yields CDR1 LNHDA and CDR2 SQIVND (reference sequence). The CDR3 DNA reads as TGTGCCGGTAGTACGGTTCCTCCCCGCAGGGGCGATGAGCAGTTCTTC. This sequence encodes CAGSTVPPRRGDEQFF.

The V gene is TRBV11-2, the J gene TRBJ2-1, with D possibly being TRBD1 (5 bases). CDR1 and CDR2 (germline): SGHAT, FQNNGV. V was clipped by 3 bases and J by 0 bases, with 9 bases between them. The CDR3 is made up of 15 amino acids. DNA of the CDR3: TGTGCCAGCAGCTTCCAGGGTAGCTCCTACAATGAGCAGTTCTTC. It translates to CASSFQGSSYNEQFF.

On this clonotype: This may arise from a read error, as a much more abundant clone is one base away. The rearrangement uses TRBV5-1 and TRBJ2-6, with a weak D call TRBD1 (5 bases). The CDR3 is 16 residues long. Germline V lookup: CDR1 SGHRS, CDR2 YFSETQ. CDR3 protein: CASSLSGPPGATVLTF. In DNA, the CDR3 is TGCGCCAGCAGCTTGTCAGGGCCACCTGGGGCCACCGTCCTGACTTTC.

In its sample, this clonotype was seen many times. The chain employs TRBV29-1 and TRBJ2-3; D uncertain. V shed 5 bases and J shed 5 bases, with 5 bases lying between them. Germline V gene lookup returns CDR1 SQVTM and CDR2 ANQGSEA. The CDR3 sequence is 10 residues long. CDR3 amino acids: CSVFLDTQYF. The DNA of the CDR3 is TGCAGCGTTTTCCTAGATACGCAGTATTTT.

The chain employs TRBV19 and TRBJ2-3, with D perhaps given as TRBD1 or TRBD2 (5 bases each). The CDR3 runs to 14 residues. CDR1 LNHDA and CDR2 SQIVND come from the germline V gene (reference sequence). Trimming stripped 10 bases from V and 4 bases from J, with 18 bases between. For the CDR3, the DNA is TGTGCCACCTCCCGGGGCACAGTCGCAGATACGCAGTATTTT. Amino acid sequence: CATSRGTVADTQYF.

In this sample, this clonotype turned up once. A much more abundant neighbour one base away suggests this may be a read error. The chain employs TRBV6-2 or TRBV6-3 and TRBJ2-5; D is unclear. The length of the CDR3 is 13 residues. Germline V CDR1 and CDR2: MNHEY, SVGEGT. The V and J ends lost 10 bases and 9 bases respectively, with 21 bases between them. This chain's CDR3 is CAISAPAAESQYF. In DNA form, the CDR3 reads TGTGCCATCTCTGCTCCGGCTGCTGAGTCCCAGTACTTC.